This T cell receptor (beta chain) was obtained from a study of blood T cell repertoires in COVID-19. Study in general: The origin of the acute and convalescent COVID-19 samples was the United States, Italy and Spain.

Ages ranged from about 18 to 89 years, with residence in approximately 23 US areas. Donors in Cohort 3 who had recovered were those with two negative PCRs, healthcare professional clearance, or resolution of their symptoms. CDR1 and CDR2 from the germline V gene are MNHEY and SVGEGT. The CDR3 is 15 residues long. Trimming took 6 bases from V and 0 from J, leaving 15 bases between them. Under the authors' procedure: Amplifying reference gene primers gave estimates of nucleated cell counts. The data were produced by immunoSEQ multiplex PCR, yet TCRdb's version contains in-frame clones alone and is incomplete. For V, J and clone size, that table is used; D and trimming come from the DNA. The top ten hold less than 1.5% of the sample, which has approximately 200,000 clones, 90% seen once.

This sequence originates from a man aged 25 to 40 who had recovered from COVID-19. V usage is TRBV6-2 or TRBV6-3 and J usage is TRBJ2-7, with D unresolved. The sample consisted of PBMCs or T cells enriched from blood (not recorded which). The CDR3 DNA reads as TGTGCCAGCAGCCGAGGCAGCCACATCTCCTACGAGCAGTACTTC. This codes for CASSRGSHISYEQYF.